The 27 T cell receptor beta chains listed next were all sequenced from one sample in a study of early T cells in non-severe SARS-CoV-2 infection (dated by TCRdb to about 2021). The method behind the library was 5' RACE. Sequencing was carried out with a NextSeq 500. The public reads were reanalyzed by TCRdb: fastp trimming at Q25, MiXCR alignment, in-frame beta chains only. When rows share a CDR3 protein, they turn into one entry using the most common DNA and genes. This sample has about 64,000 distinct CDR3 sequences in its table, and around 4.9% of those were observed once. The ten largest clones capture under 6.5% of the sample. The sequenced sample was whole blood. The receptors shown here come from an adult who was a healthcare worker with PCR-confirmed SARS-CoV-2 infection or an uninfected control (not recorded which).

This clonotype appeared many times. The J gene is TRBJ2-3, the V gene TRBV20-1, with 7 nucleotides matching TRBD2. Germline CDR1 is DFQATT and CDR2 is SNEGSKA (reference sequence). V shed 7 bases and J 2 bases; nucleotides not matched to a gene: 12. The length of the CDR3 is 15 residues. CDR3 in DNA: TGCAGTGGGGGCGGGGCTAGCGGTTTCACAGATACGCAGTATTTT. Its translation: CSGGGASGFTDTQYF.

At least ten counts were recorded for this clonotype. The chain employs TRBV11-3 and TRBJ2-1; D call uncertain. The germline V gene encodes CDR1 SGHNT and CDR2 YENEEA. V was clipped by 5 bases and J by 8 bases, with 13 bases between them. CDR3 size: 13 residues. CDR3 region: CASSLSYRDEQFF. DNA for the CDR3: TGTGCCAGCAGCCTATCTTACCGGGATGAGCAGTTCTTC.

This clonotype was found a few times. CDR3 sequence: CASSLVLANIQYF. DNA of the CDR3: TGTGCCAGCAGCTTAGTGCTAGCCAACATTCAGTACTTC. This chain links TRBV11-2 with TRBJ2-4; possibly TRBD2 for D (5 bases). V was pared by 1 base and J by 7 bases, with 8 bases between. Germline CDR1 reads SGHAT; CDR2 reads FQNNGV. The CDR3 consists of 13 residues.

This clonotype was recorded many times. V usage is TRBV20-1 and J usage is TRBJ1-6, with D perhaps TRBD1 (6 bases). The CDR3 sequence is 13 residues long. CDR1 is DFQATT and CDR2 is SNEGSKA in the germline V gene (reference sequence). The V end was cut by 6 bases, the J end by 7 bases, with 13 bases between. CDR3 region: CSARQDQNSPLHF. In DNA, the CDR3 is TGCAGTGCCCGACAGGATCAGAATTCACCCCTCCACTTT.

This clonotype has more than one count but fewer than ten. The gene calls are TRBV29-1 and TRBJ2-7, with 10 bases that match TRBD2. The germline CDR1 and CDR2 sequences are SQVTM and ANQGSEA. With 7 bases clipped from V and 4 bases from J, the junction kept 10 bases outside the gene matches. This CDR3 region has 14 residues. The chain's CDR3 is CSARTLAGVYEQYF. The CDR3 bases are TGCAGCGCCCGGACTCTAGCGGGGGTTTACGAGCAGTACTTC.

The V and J genes are TRBV5-1 and TRBJ2-1; perhaps TRBD2 as D (7 bases). Trimming left V 3 bases short and J 7 bases short, with 17 bases between. Per the germline V gene, CDR1 is SGHRS and CDR2 is YFSETQ. The CDR3 contains 15 residues. The CDR3 loop reads CASSWNAGAPNEQFF. The CDR3, as DNA: TGCGCCAGCAGCTGGAATGCGGGGGCCCCTAATGAGCAGTTCTTC. The full variable domain, rest sourced from reference TRBV5-1 and TRBJ2-1, is KAGVTQTPRYLIKTRGQQVTLSCSPISGHRSVSWYQQTPGQGLQFLFEYFSETQRNKGNFPGRFSGRQFSNSRSEMNVSTLELGDSALYLCASSWNAGAPNEQFFGPGTRLTVL.

The chain joins TRBV7-2 to TRBJ1-2; D might be TRBD1 (6 bases). V lost 1 base and J lost 8, with 14 bases in between. Germline V gene lookup returns CDR1 SGHTA and CDR2 FQGNSA. CDR3 length equals 14 residues. In DNA form, the CDR3 reads TGTGCCAGCAGCTTAGATAGGTCCAGGGGAGGCTACACCTTC. As protein: CASSLDRSRGGYTF.

This clonotype was observed a handful of times. It may be a read error: a sequence one base away is much more abundant. CDR3 sequence reads: CASSPKGEGPRTDTQYF. The CDR3 bases are TGTGCCAGCAGCCCCAAAGGGGAGGGACCTCGCACAGATACGCAGTATTTT. The chain links TRBV5-4 to TRBJ2-3, with 7 bases matching TRBD2. Germline assignment: CDR1 SGHNT and CDR2 YYREEE (reference sequence). The junction had 12 bases not matched to a gene; V was cut back by 4 bases and J by 1 base. The CDR3 has 17 residues.

In its sample, this clonotype was seen a few times. The rearrangement links TRBV29-1 to TRBJ1-5, with unresolved D. CDR1 is SQVTM, CDR2 ANQGSEA, per germline. This CDR3 region has 12 residues. Between the trimmed V and J ends, which lost 5 bases and 5 bases, there was a span of 10 bases. The CDR3 region has the DNA TGCAGCGTTAGGAACTTGGATCAGCCCCAGCATTTT. It codes for CSVRNLDQPQHF. Filled out from reference TRBV29-1 and TRBJ1-5, the complete variable domain reads SAVISQKPSRDICQRGTSLTIQCQVDSQVTMMFWYRQQPGQSLTLIATANQGSEATYESGFVIDKFPISRPNLTFSTLTVSNMSPEDSSIYLCSVRNLDQPQHFGDGTRLSIL.

This clonotype was picked up many times. The chain links TRBV19 to TRBJ2-3; D unclear. This CDR3 region has 14 residues. With 2 bases removed from V and 4 bases from J, the gap between germline ends came to 10 bases. CDR1 and CDR2 (germline): LNHDA, SQIVND (reference sequence). CDR3 in amino acids: CASSITISADTQYF. The CDR3, as DNA: TGTGCCAGTAGTATAACAATATCGGCAGATACGCAGTATTTT.

This clonotype was picked up many times. The rearrangement joins TRBV20-1 to TRBJ2-7; D is tentatively TRBD1 or TRBD2 (5 bases each). Looked up from germline, CDR1 is DFQATT and CDR2 is SNEGSKA (reference sequence). The CDR3 extends over 14 amino acids. Trimming took 2 bases from V and 7 from J, leaving 18 bases between them. This CDR3 is CSARNTGGNAEQYF. In DNA, the CDR3 is TGCAGTGCTAGAAACACAGGAGGAAACGCGGAGCAGTACTTC.

At least ten counts were recorded for this clonotype. The chain recombines TRBV2 with TRBJ2-3, with 8 positions matching TRBD2. This CDR3 is built from 13 residues. Germline CDR1 SNHLY, CDR2 FYNNEI. V trimming: 6 bases; J trimming: 4 bases; junction bases outside the gene matches: 3. CDR3 residues: CASSRTSSDTQYF. The CDR3 nucleotides are TGTGCCAGCAGCAGGACTAGCTCAGATACGCAGTATTTT. The full variable domain, completed using reference TRBV2 and TRBJ2-3, is EPEVTQTPSHQVTQMGQEVILRCVPISNHLYFYWYRQILGQKVEFLVSFYNNEISEKSEIFDDQFSVERPDGSNFTLKIRSTKLEDSAMYFCASSRTSSDTQYFGPGTRLTVL.

In its sample, this clonotype was seen many times. J is TRBJ1-1 and V is TRBV7-2; the D is unclear. The CDR3 length is 14 residues. With 5 bases removed from V and 3 bases from J, the gap between germline ends came to 13 bases. Germline V gene data show CDR1 as SGHTA and CDR2 as FQGNSA. CDR3 DNA: TGTGCCAGCAGCCTCCGATGGGAGGACACTGAAGCTTTCTTT. Translation gives CASSLRWEDTEAFF.

This clonotype showed up many times. V and J are TRBV3-1 and TRBJ1-1, with 8 bases aligning to TRBD1. V shed 3 bases and J 4 bases; nucleotides not matched to a gene: 1. The CDR3 contains 13 residues. Germline loops: CDR1 LGHDT, CDR2 YNNKEL (reference sequence). CDR3 nucleotide sequence: TGTGCCAGCAGCCAGGGACAGGCCACTGAAGCTTTCTTT. This encodes CASSQGQATEAFF.

This clonotype was counted ten times or more. The chain combines TRBV10-3 with TRBJ2-1; D not certain. Germline CDR1 and CDR2: ENHRY and SYGVKD. V shed 7 bases and J shed 4 bases, with 17 bases lying between them. The CDR3 has 15 amino acids. The chain's CDR3 is CAITPYPGSYNEQFF. The CDR3 coding sequence is TGTGCCATCACCCCTTATCCCGGGTCTTACAATGAGCAGTTCTTC.

This clonotype was picked up many times. The V and J genes are TRBV11-1 and TRBJ2-1; D possibly corresponds to TRBD2 (5 bases). The CDR3 is 15 residues long. Germline V gives CDR1 SGHAT, CDR2 FQDESV (reference sequence). Between the trimmed V and J ends, which lost 5 bases and 3 bases, there was a span of 14 bases. CDR3 loop: CASSRQPGIYNEQFF. The CDR3 region has the DNA TGTGCCAGCAGCCGTCAGCCGGGGATCTACAATGAGCAGTTCTTC.

This clonotype was observed many times. This chain joins TRBV10-2 and TRBJ2-2; tentative D call: TRBD1 (6 bases). Trimming left V 2 bases short and J 2 bases short, with 18 bases between. This CDR3 spans 18 amino acids. CDR1 and CDR2 from the germline V gene are WSHSY and SAAADI. CDR3 in DNA: TGCGCCAGCAGTGAGCCCTCATCTTACAGGGATAACACCGGGGAGCTGTTTTTT. This translates into CASSEPSSYRDNTGELFF.

This clonotype was observed at least ten times. This CDR3 reads CASSQGTGTNTGELFF. CDR3 coding DNA: TGTGCCAGCAGCCAGGGGACAGGGACGAACACCGGGGAGCTGTTTTTT. This chain joins TRBV14 and TRBJ2-2, with TRBD1 identical over 9 bases. The CDR3 has 16 amino acids. Germline values: CDR1 SGHDN, CDR2 FVKESK. The ends lost 3 bases at V and 0 bases at J; junction bases unmatched: 2.

This clonotype has ten or more counts. This sequence joins TRBV29-1 and TRBJ2-3, with a tentative D call TRBD2 (6 bases). Germline CDR1 is SQVTM and CDR2 is ANQGSEA. The CDR3 contains 14 residues. Trimming took off 6 bases at V and 1 base at J, with 14 bases between the two ends. The CDR3 region has the DNA TGCAGCGTAGGACCGAGGAGGGGCACAGATACGCAGTATTTT. Its protein product is CSVGPRRGTDTQYF.

This clonotype has a single count. The chain has TRBV2 and TRBJ2-3; TRBD2 agrees at 7 bases. The trim removed 5 bases at V and 2 bases at J, leaving 7 bases unmatched. In germline, CDR1 is SNHLY, CDR2 FYNNEI. The CDR3 is 15 amino acids. The DNA for the CDR3 is TGTGCCAGCAGTCCCCTAACTAGCGCCACAGATACGCAGTATTTT. Amino acid sequence: CASSPLTSATDTQYF.

In its sample, this clonotype was seen many times. V is TRBV20-1 and J is TRBJ2-3; a possible D gene is TRBD2 (5 bases). V lost 6 bases and J 6 bases, leaving 19 bases between the germline ends. The length of the CDR3 is 14 residues. Per the germline V gene, CDR1 is DFQATT and CDR2 is SNEGSKA (reference sequence). The CDR3 DNA sequence: TGCAGTGCCCGTGACCCGGGGAGCTCGGATACGCAGTATTTT. Translation: CSARDPGSSDTQYF.

As for this clonotype: The junction departs from germline at one end; a sequencing error may be responsible. The chain is built from TRBV20-1 and TRBJ2-6, with D perhaps matching TRBD1 (5 bases). CDR1 and CDR2 from the germline V gene are DFQATT and SNEGSKA (reference sequence). The length of the CDR3 is 16 residues. The CDR3 reads CSAHGAISSGANVLTF. The CDR3 coding sequence is TGCAGTGCCCACGGAGCAATAAGCTCTGGGGCCAACGTCCTGACTTTT.

This clonotype was recorded at least ten times. This sequence joins TRBV12-3 or TRBV12-4 and TRBJ2-7; D may be TRBD2 (6 bases). There are 13 residues in the CDR3. V lost 3 bases and J 2 bases, leaving 8 bases between the germline ends. CDR3 loop: CASSFGSPYEQYF. CDR3 bases: TGTGCCAGCAGTTTCGGGAGTCCCTACGAGCAGTACTTC.

This clonotype was recorded at least ten times. The rearrangement joins TRBV7-2 to TRBJ2-5; TRBD2 matches at 10 bases. The CDR3 spans 15 residues. Germline V gene lookup returns CDR1 SGHTA and CDR2 FQGNSA. V dropped 5 bases and J dropped 5; count of bases not matched to a gene: 8. Written as DNA, the CDR3 is TGTGCCAGCAGCAGGGGACTAGCGACCGCGGAGACCCAGTACTTC. It is translated as CASSRGLATAETQYF. The complete variable domain, with remaining parts taken from reference TRBV7-2 and TRBJ2-5, reads GAGVSQSPSNKVTEKGKDVELRCDPISGHTALYWYRQSLGQGLEFLIYFQGNSAPDKSGLPSDRFSAERTGGSVSTLTIQRTQQEDSAVYLCASSRGLATAETQYFGPGTRLLVL.

At least ten counts were recorded for this clonotype. V gene TRBV20-1 combines with J gene TRBJ2-7; 7 bases map to TRBD2. Trimming cost V 1 base and J 3 bases; bases outside gene matches: 12. The CDR3 covers 16 residues. Germline V gene data show CDR1 as DFQATT and CDR2 as SNEGSKA (reference sequence). Here the CDR3 reads CSARVWNGLEIYEQYF. In nucleotides, the CDR3 is TGCAGTGCTAGAGTTTGGAATGGACTAGAGATCTACGAGCAGTACTTC.

As regards this clonotype: A read error may explain this, as a much larger clone is one base away. The rearrangement links TRBV7-6 to TRBJ2-2, with D unresolved. Germline CDR1 is SGHVS and CDR2 is FNYEAQ. This CDR3 region has 14 residues. The V and J ends lost 5 bases and 6 bases respectively, with 13 bases between them. The CDR3 DNA reads TGTGCCAGCAGCCCGTTAACTCACCCCGGGGAGCTGTTTTTT. It specifies CASSPLTHPGELFF.

The rearrangement joins TRBV7-9 to TRBJ1-1; no firm D call. The CDR3 consists of 13 residues. Trimming cost V 11 bases and J 4 bases, with 17 bases left between them. Germline CDR1 and CDR2: SEHNR and FQNEAQ (reference sequence). CDR3 residues: CAGRTVYGTEAFF. CDR3 bases: TGTGCCGGCCGAACGGTTTACGGCACTGAAGCTTTCTTT.